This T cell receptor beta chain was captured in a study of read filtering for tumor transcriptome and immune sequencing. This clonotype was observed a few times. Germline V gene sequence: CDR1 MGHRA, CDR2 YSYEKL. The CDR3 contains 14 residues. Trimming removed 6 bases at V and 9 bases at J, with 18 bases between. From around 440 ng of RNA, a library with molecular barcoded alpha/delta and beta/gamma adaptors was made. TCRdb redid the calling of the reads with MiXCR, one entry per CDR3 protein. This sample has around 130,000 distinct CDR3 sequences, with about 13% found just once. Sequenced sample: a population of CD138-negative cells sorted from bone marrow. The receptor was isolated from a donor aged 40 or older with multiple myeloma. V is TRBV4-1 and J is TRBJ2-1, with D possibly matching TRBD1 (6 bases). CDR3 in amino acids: CASRQYEGVSEQFF. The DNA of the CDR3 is TGCGCCAGCAGACAGTACGAGGGGGTGAGTGAGCAGTTCTTC.